This T cell receptor (beta chain) emerged from a study of graft-versus-host responses after intestinal transplantation. The wider study: Recipients underwent multivisceral, liver-intestinal, or isolated intestinal transplants. All of the recipients had induction that used anti-thymocyte globulin, then tacrolimus and steroids for approximately 3 years.

Broader study findings: Allograft graft-versus-host to host-versus-graft clonal ratios ran high in patients with graft-donor T cell macrochimerism. Recipient marrow contained GvH clones, some of which appeared first in ileum or blood.

On this clone itself: The antigen is not known.

Sequenced by immunoSEQ multiplex PCR; TCRdb stores in-frame clones only, minus some. The data hold 23,000 or so clones, with 85% to 95% observed a single time. Germline lookup yields CDR1 MNHEY and CDR2 SMNVEV (reference sequence). The CDR3 is 16 residues long. V lost 1 base and J lost 1, with 13 bases in between. The chain recombines TRBV27 with TRBJ2-5, with D unresolved. The source is a human patient who received an intestinal transplant, so some T cells may come from the graft donor. The sample in question was PBMCs, obtained 18 days after transplant. In nucleotides, the CDR3 is TGTGCCAGCAGTTTATATTTCCAAAACTCCCAAGAGACCCAGTACTTC. It is translated as CASSLYFQNSQETQYF.